Listed below are T cell receptor beta chains from one sample, sequenced in a study of CD8+ T cells in alopecia areata. The table came from immunoSEQ multiplex PCR; TCRdb's copy has only in-frame clones and leaves some out. The table records about 250,000 clones, 60% of them present only once. The source material was CD4+ T cells sorted from blood, sampled at approximately week 51, from a patient treated with tofacitinib. Source of these receptors: a human donor with alopecia areata. The CDR3 runs from the conserved cysteine through the conserved F or W. The D gene is left open where the match is weak. Rows give clone size only sometimes, using once, few, many, or a class for an expanded clone.

NA	TRBV29-1	NA	TRBJ2-5	TGCAGCGTTGCCCCTCAGACCAGTAGAGAGACCCAGTACTTC	CSVAPQTSRETQYF
TRBD1	TRBV18	NA	TRBJ1-1	TGTGCCAGCTCCCGGACAGGGACTGAAGCTTTCTTT	CASSRTGTEAFF
NA	TRBV5-1	NA	TRBJ2-5	TGCGCCAGCACCCTTCAAGAGACCCAGTACTTC	CASTLQETQYF
TRBD2	TRBV4-1	NA	TRBJ2-5	TGCGCCAGCAGCCAAGATCAAGGCGGGGGGCCGTCCCGGACCCAGTACTTC	CASSQDQGGGPSRTQYF
NA	TRBV7-9	NA	TRBJ1-6	TGTGCCAGCAGCCCCCGGGACCTGTCACCCCTCCACTTT	CASSPRDLSPLHF
NA	TRBV27	NA	TRBJ1-6	TGTGCCAGCAGTTTAAGGTCGTGGACGGAAGGGGGCTATAATTCACCCCTCCACTTT	CASSLRSWTEGGYNSPLHF
NA	TRBV7-9	few	TRBJ1-1	TGTGCCAGCAGCTTAGGACAGTTGAACACTGAAGCTTTCTTT	CASSLGQLNTEAFF
NA	TRBV15	NA	TRBJ1-4	TGTGCCACCAGCAGAGTTAGGGGACCAACTAATGAAAAACTGTTTTTT	CATSRVRGPTNEKLFF
TRBD2	TRBV7-9	few	TRBJ2-5	TGTGCCAGCAGCTTGCGTCTAGCGGGGGAGACCCAGTACTTC	CASSLRLAGETQYF
TRBD1	TRBV5-1	NA	TRBJ1-2	TGCGCCAGCAGCACTGGGACAGACTATGGCTACACCTTC	CASSTGTDYGYTF
NA	TRBV6-5	few	TRBJ2-6	TGTGCCAGCAGTTACTATAGGAGTGGGGCCAACGTCCTGACTTTC	CASSYYRSGANVLTF
TRBD1	TRBV29-1	NA	TRBJ2-2	TGCAGCGGGGGGACAGGGAGCACCGGGGAGCTGTTTTTT	CSGGTGSTGELFF
NA	TRBV10-3	NA	TRBJ2-3	TGTGCCATCAGTGACTTGCAGCCTGGGGATACGCAGTATTTT	CAISDLQPGDTQYF
NA	TRBV6-5	NA	TRBJ1-4	TGTGCCAGCAGTGCAAAAGGCGAAAAACTGTTTTTT	CASSAKGEKLFF
TRBD1	TRBV7-6	NA	TRBJ2-6	TGTGCCAGCAGCACGGGACAGATCTCTGGGGCCAACGTCCTGACTTTC	CASSTGQISGANVLTF
NA	TRBV20-1	NA	TRBJ2-5	TGCAGTGTCCACCGGGCAGAGACCCAGTACTTC	CSVHRAETQYF
NA	TRBV7-2	NA	TRBJ2-5	TGTGCCAGCAGCCGCGTCGGGTACCAAGAGACCCAGTACTTC	CASSRVGYQETQYF
TRBD1	TRBV2	many	TRBJ2-7	TGTGCCAGCAGGCAGGGCAGGGGGTCCTACGAGCAGTACTTC	CASRQGRGSYEQYF
TRBD1	TRBV27	NA	TRBJ1-6	TGTGCCAGCGGGGACAGGGGCAATTCACCCCTCCACTTT	CASGDRGNSPLHF
NA	TRBV30	NA	TRBJ1-5	TGTGCCTGGAGTGGGCAGGTTAATCAGCCCCAGCATTTT	CAWSGQVNQPQHF
NA	TRBV10-3	NA	TRBJ1-5	TGTGCCATCAGTGAGGGGGGTCAGCCCCAGCATTTT	CAISEGGQPQHF
NA	TRBV30	NA	TRBJ1-2	TGTGCTGGGGGATTATATGGCTACACCTTC	CAGGLYGYTF
NA	TRBV29-1	NA	TRBJ2-3	TGCAGCGTTGGTGGGGGGCTCGGCACAGATACGCAGTATTTT	CSVGGGLGTDTQYF
NA	TRBV11-2	NA	TRBJ2-7	TGTGCCAGCAGCTTAGCTGGGGTCGAGCAGTACTTC	CASSLAGVEQYF
NA	TRBV2	NA	TRBJ2-1	TGTGCCAGCAGAAATGACGGATACAATGAGCAGTTCTTC	CASRNDGYNEQFF
NA	TRBV7-3	NA	TRBJ1-1	TGTGCCAGCAGCTTATCCGGGACGCCTCTTGAAGCTTTCTTT	CASSLSGTPLEAFF
NA	TRBV30	NA	TRBJ2-3	TGTGCCTGGAGTGTACTCGCCATGGCGCAGTATTTT	CAWSVLAMAQYF
NA	TRBV5-1	few	TRBJ2-2	TGCGCCAGCAGCTCAGGGGCGCATACGAACACCGGGGAGCTGTTTTTT	CASSSGAHTNTGELFF
NA	TRBV4-2	NA	TRBJ1-2	TGTGCCAGCAGCCAAGACAGGGAGCAGGGCTACACCTTC	CASSQDREQGYTF
NA	TRBV7-2	few	TRBJ1-3	TGTGCCAGCAGCTTTACTGAACAGGGTAACACCATATATTTT	CASSFTEQGNTIYF
NA	TRBV7-9	NA	TRBJ1-1	TGTGCCAGCAGGAGTACAGGGAGGCGGCCTGAAGCTTTCTTT	CASRSTGRRPEAFF
NA	TRBV30	NA	TRBJ2-3	TGTGCCTGGAATCCCAGTGGGGCAGGGACAGATACGCAGTATTTT	CAWNPSGAGTDTQYF
NA	TRBV4-1	NA	TRBJ2-1	TGCGCCAGCAGCCAAGAGGGATCGGGATACAATGAGCAGTTCTTC	CASSQEGSGYNEQFF
NA	TRBV10-3	NA	TRBJ1-1	TGTGCCACGCGACAGGCCCCGGAGGTGAACACTGAAGCTTTCTTT	CATRQAPEVNTEAFF
TRBD2	TRBV30	NA	TRBJ2-2	TGTGCCTGGACTCTGCGGGGGGCGCAGGACGGGGAGCTGTTTTTT	CAWTLRGAQDGELFF
NA	TRBV15	few	TRBJ2-5	TGTGCCACCAGCAGAGCCAGAACCTGGGAGACCCAGTACTTC	CATSRARTWETQYF
NA	TRBV25-1	NA	TRBJ2-5	TGTGCCAGCGCCGGGGGAAGGGTAGAGACCCAGTACTTC	CASAGGRVETQYF